The T cell receptor beta chain described here comes from a study of neurological immune-mediated disorders. With 10-nucleotide random UMIs included, cDNA was synthesized by 5'RACE. TCRdb re-derived calls from the 5' RACE reads in MiXCR, one entry per CDR3 protein. The table lists about 71,000 distinct CDR3 sequences, roughly 4.8% of them singletons. V lost 2 bases, J lost 3 bases, and 7 bases lay in between. This CDR3 has 13 amino acids. Germline V CDR1 and CDR2: WNHNN, SYGVQD (reference sequence). This clonotype was detected many times. Its antigen is unidentified. Whole-study findings and limits: TCR clonal expansion peaked in HTLV-1-associated myelopathy patients and was lowest in multiple sclerosis patients.

The material sequenced was PBMCs. The chain couples TRBV10-1 to TRBJ1-2, with D unclear. The clonotype comes from a man aged 25 to 40 with multiple sclerosis. The CDR3 reads CASSETHYYGYTF. The CDR3 DNA reads as TGCGCCAGCAGTGAGACCCATTACTATGGCTACACCTTC.